This T cell receptor beta chain was found in a study of graft-versus-host responses after intestinal transplantation. Study-wide context: Grafts were multivisceral, liver-intestinal, or isolated intestinal. Study conclusions and caveats: Recipient marrow showed GvH clones, some seen first in ileum or blood. Association was observed between peak circulating GvH clone levels and early post-transplant HvG declines.

Data came from immunoSEQ multiplex PCR; TCRdb stores just in-frame clones and leaves some out. The table shows approximately 11,000 clones, with 76% occurring only once. From the graft tissue, intraepithelial and lamina propria lymphocytes were released through processing. For this clone: Its antigen is not known.

Per germline, CDR1 MNHEY and CDR2 SVGAGI. CDR3 length: 14 amino acids. V was cut by 8 bases and J by 2 bases, with 13 bases left in between. The rearrangement links TRBV6-5 to TRBJ1-3, with D perhaps TRBD1 (5 bases). The TCR originated in a human patient who received an intestinal transplant, so some T cells may come from the graft donor. The starting material was ileum tissue, obtained 23 days after intestinal transplant. CDR3 bases: TGTGCCAGCCTTTCCCCGGGGCCTGGAAACACCATATATTTT. It codes for CASLSPGPGNTIYF.